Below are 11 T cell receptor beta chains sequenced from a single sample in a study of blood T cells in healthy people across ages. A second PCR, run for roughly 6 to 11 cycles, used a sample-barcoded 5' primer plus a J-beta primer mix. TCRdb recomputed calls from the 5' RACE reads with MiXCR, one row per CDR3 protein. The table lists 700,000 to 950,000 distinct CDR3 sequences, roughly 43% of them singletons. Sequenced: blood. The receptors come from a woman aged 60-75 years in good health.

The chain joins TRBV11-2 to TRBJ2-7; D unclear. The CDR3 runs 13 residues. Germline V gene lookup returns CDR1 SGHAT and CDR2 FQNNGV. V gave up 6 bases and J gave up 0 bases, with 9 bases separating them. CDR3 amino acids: CASRSSLSYEQYF. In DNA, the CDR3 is TGTGCCAGCAGATCCTCACTCTCCTACGAGCAGTACTTC. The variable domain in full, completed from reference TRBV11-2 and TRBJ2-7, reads EAGVAQSPRYKIIEKRQSVAFWCNPISGHATLYWYQQILGQGPKLLIQFQNNGVVDDSQLPKDRFSAERLKGVDSTLKIQPAKLEDSAVYLCASRSSLSYEQYFGPGTRLTVT.

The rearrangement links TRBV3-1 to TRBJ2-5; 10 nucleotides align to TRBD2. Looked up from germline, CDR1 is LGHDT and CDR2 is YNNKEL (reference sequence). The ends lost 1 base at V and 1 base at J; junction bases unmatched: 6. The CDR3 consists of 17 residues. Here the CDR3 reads CASSQVYGTSVQETQYF. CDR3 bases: TGTGCCAGCAGCCAAGTTTACGGGACTAGCGTCCAAGAGACCCAGTACTTC.

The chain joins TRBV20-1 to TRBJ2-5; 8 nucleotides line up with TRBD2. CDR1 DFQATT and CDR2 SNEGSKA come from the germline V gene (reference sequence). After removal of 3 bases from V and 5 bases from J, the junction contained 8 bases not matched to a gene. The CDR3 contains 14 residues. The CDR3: CSASSSGRGETQYF. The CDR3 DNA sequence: TGCAGTGCTAGCTCGAGCGGGAGAGGGGAGACCCAGTACTTC.

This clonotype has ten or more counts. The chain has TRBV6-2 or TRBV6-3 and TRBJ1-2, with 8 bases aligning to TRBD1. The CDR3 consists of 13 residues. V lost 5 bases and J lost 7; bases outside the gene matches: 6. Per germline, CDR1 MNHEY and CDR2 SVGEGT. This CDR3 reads CASSKTGESGYTF. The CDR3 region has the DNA TGTGCCAGCAGTAAGACAGGGGAGTCTGGCTACACCTTC.

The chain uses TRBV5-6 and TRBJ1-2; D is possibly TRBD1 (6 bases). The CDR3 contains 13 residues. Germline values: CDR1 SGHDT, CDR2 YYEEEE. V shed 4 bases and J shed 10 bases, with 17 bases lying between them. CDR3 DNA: TGTGCCAGCAGCCGGGAGTGGACAGATGACTACACCTTC. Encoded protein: CASSREWTDDYTF. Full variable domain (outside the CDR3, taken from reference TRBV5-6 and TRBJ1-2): DAGVTQSPTHLIKTRGQQVTLRCSPKSGHDTVSWYQQALGQGPQFIFQYYEEEERQRGNFPDRFSGHQFPNYSSELNVNALLLGDSALYLCASSREWTDDYTFGSGTRLTVV.

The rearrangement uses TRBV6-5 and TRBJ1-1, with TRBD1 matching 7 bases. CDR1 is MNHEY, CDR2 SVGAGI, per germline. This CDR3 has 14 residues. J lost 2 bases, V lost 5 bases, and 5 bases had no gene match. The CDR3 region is CASSTRQGNTEAFF. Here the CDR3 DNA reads TGTGCCAGCAGTACTCGACAGGGAAACACTGAAGCTTTCTTT.

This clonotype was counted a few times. CDR3 region: CASSLGQRGYTEAFF. Here the CDR3 DNA reads TGCGCCAGCAGCTTGGGACAGCGAGGATACACTGAAGCTTTCTTT. J is TRBJ1-1 and V is TRBV5-1; D might be TRBD1 (5 bases). This CDR3 comprises 15 residues. CDR1 and CDR2 (germline): SGHRS, YFSETQ. Trimming took off 0 bases at V and 3 bases at J, with 12 bases between the two ends.

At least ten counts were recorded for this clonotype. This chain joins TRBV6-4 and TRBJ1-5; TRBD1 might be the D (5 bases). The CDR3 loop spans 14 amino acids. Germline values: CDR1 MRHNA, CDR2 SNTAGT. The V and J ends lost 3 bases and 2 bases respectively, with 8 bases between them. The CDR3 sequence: CASSEGDGNQPQHF. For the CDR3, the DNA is TGTGCCAGCAGTGAAGGGGACGGCAATCAGCCCCAGCATTTT.

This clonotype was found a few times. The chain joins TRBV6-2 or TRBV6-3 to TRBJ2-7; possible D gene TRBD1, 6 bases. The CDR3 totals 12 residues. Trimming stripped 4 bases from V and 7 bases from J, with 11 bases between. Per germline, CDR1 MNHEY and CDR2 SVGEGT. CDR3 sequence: CASSSTGKEQYF. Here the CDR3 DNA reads TGTGCCAGCAGTTCCACAGGGAAAGAGCAGTACTTC.

The CDR3 loop is CASSYGLAGGGETQYF. The CDR3 nucleotides read TGTGCCAGCAGTTATGGACTAGCGGGGGGCGGTGAGACCCAGTACTTC. V usage is TRBV6-6 and J usage is TRBJ2-7; 14 bases are shared with TRBD2. Judging by the DNA end, TRBJ2-5 fits better; the J call may be wrong. The CDR3 extends over 16 amino acids. Looked up from germline, CDR1 is MNHNY and CDR2 is SVGAGI (reference sequence).

DNA of the CDR3: TGTGCCACCAGCTCACGACTAGACCCTCACGGGGAGCTGTTTTTT. Protein sequence: CATSSRLDPHGELFF. The chain combines TRBV15 with TRBJ2-2, with TRBD2 as a possible D gene (6 bases). CDR3 length equals 15 residues. The V gene's germline CDR1 is LNHNV and CDR2 YYDKDF (reference sequence). V was cut by 5 bases and J by 7 bases, with 17 bases left in between.